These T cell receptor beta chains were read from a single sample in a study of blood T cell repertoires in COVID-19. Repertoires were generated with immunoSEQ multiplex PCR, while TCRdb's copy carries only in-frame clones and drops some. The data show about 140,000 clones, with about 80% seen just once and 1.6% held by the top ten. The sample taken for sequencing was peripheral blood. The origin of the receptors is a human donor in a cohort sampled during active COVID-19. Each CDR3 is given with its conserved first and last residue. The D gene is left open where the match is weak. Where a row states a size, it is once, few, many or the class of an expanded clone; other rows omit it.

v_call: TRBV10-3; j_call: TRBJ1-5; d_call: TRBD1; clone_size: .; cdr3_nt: TGTGCCATCAGTTCGGGACAGGGACCTCAGCCCCAGCATTTT; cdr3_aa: CAISSGQGPQPQHF
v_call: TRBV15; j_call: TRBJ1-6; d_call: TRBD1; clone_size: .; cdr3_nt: TGTGCCACCAGCAGAGACTCCGGAGGGGGCCTCGGTAATTCACCCCTCCACTTT; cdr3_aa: CATSRDSGGGLGNSPLHF
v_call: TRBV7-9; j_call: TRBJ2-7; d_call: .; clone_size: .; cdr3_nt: TGTGCCAGCAGCCCCGGTGTGGGGGGTAAGGCTGGTTCGTACGAGCAGTACTTC; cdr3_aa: CASSPGVGGKAGSYEQYF
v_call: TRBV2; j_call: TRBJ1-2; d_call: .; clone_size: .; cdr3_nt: TGTGCCAGCAGTGAAGAAGTCGGCTATGGCTACACCTTC; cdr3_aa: CASSEEVGYGYTF
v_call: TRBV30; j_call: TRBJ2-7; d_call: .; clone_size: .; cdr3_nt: TGTGCCTGGAGCGCCGGACTGCCGGGCGAGCAGTACTTC; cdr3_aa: CAWSAGLPGEQYF
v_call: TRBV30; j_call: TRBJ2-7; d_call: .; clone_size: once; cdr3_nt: TGTGCCTGGAATGAAGGCCCTAGGGGCGAGCAGTACTTC; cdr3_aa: CAWNEGPRGEQYF
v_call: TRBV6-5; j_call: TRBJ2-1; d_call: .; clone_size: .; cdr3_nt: TGTGCCAGCAGTTACGCGGGACACAATGAGCAGTTCTTC; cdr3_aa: CASSYAGHNEQFF
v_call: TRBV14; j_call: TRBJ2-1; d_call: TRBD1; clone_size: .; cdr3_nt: TGTGCCAGCAGTTATGAAAACAGGGGCAATGAGCAGTTCTTC; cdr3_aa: CASSYENRGNEQFF
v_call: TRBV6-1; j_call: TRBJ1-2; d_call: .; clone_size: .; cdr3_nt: TGTGCCAGCAGTGAAGTGCAGGGGAATTTCGGCTACACCTTC; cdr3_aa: CASSEVQGNFGYTF
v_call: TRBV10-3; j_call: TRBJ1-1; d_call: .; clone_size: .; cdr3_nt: TGTGCCACACATGACTTGGGGGGGGGAACTGAAGCTTTCTTT; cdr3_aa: CATHDLGGGTEAFF
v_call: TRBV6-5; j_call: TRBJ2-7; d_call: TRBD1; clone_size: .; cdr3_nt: TGTGCCAGCACCAAAGGGACAGGCGAGCAGTACTTC; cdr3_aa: CASTKGTGEQYF
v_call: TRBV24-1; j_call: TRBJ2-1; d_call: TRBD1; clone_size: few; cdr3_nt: TGTGCCACCAGTGATAATGACAGGGGGCTGGGGAATGAGCAGTTCTTC; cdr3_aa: CATSDNDRGLGNEQFF
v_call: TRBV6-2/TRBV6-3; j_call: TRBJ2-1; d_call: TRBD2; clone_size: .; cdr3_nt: TGTGCCAGCAGTTATAACCCGGGACTAGCGGGAGCAAACAATGAGCAGTTCTTC; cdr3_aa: CASSYNPGLAGANNEQFF
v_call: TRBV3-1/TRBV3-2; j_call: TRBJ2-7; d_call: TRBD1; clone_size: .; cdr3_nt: TGTGCCAGCAGCCAAGGGACAGGACACCACTACGAGCAGTACTTC; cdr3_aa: CASSQGTGHHYEQYF
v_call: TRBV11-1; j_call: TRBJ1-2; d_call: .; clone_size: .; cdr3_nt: TGTGCCAGCAGCTTAGATGGCGGAACCTATGGCTACACCTTC; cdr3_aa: CASSLDGGTYGYTF
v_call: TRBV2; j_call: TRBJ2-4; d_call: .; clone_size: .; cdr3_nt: TGTGCCAGCAGTGAACGGAGGGTAGCCAAAAACATTCAGTACTTC; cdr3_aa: CASSERRVAKNIQYF
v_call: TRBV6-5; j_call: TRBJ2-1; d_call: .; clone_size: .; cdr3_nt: TGTGCCAGCTCCACCGAGACAGCCACCTACAATGAGCAGTTCTTC; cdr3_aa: CASSTETATYNEQFF
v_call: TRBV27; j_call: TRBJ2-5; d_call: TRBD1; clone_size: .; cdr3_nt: TGTGCCACCGGCCAAAACAGGGGGGAGACCCAGTACTTC; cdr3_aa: CATGQNRGETQYF
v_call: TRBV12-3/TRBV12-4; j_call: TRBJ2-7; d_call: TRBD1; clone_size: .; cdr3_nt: TGTGCCAGCAGTTACGGGACAGCCTACGAGCAGTACTTC; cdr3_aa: CASSYGTAYEQYF
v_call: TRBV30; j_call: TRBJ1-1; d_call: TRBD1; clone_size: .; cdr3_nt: TGTGCCCGGACAGGGGGTAACACTGAAGCTTTCTTT; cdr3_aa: CARTGGNTEAFF
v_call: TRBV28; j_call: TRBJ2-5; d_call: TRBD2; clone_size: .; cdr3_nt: TGTGCCAGCACTCCCGGACTAGCGGGAGGTCGGGGGGGAGAGACCCAGTACTTC; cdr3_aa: CASTPGLAGGRGGETQYF
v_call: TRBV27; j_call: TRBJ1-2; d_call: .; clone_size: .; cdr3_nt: TGTGCCAGCAGTCCACGGACCCGGGGGGAGAGGGGCTACACCTTC; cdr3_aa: CASSPRTRGERGYTF
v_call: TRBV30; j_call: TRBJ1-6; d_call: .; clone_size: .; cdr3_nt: TGTGCCTGGAATGGCCCGGGGTCCTATAATTCACCCCTCCACTTT; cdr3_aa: CAWNGPGSYNSPLHF
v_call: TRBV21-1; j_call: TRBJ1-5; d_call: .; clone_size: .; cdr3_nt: TGTGCCAGCAGCAAAAACAGGGGTAGACAGCCCCAGCATTTT; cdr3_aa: CASSKNRGRQPQHF